Presented here are 29 T cell receptor beta chains from one specimen sequenced in a study of T cell responses to AZD1222 COVID-19 vaccine. Assay: immunoSEQ multiplex PCR; the TCRdb copy retains only in-frame clones and omits some. The sample has roughly 120,000 clones, approximately 92% seen once. The sequencing used peripheral blood, collected 28 days after the second dose of the MenACWY control vaccine. These TCRs come from an adult who received the MenACWY meningococcal vaccine as a control.

The chain carries TRBV29-1 and TRBJ1-1; D call uncertain. The germline CDR1 and CDR2 sequences are SQVTM and ANQGSEA. The length of the CDR3 is 12 residues. The V end was cut by 7 bases, the J end by 1 base, with 10 bases between. DNA for the CDR3: TGCAGCGCTCGGACTCCGAACACTGAAGCTTTCTTT. It specifies CSARTPNTEAFF.

A note on this clone: Because the CDR3's place on the DNA is in doubt, the DNA is left out and the CDR3 is given as listed by TCRdb. V is TRBV5-6 and J is TRBJ1-2; the table calls TRBD1, which could not be checked here. Germline V gene lookup returns CDR1 SGHDT and CDR2 YYEEEE. The CDR3 has 14 amino acids, counting both end residues. This CDR3 reads CASSSGQGAGGYTF.

The genes are TRBV9 and TRBJ2-5; D remains ambiguous. The CDR3 is 15 amino acids. V was cut by 0 bases and J by 1 base, with 10 bases left in between. Germline loops: CDR1 SGDLS, CDR2 YYNGEE. The CDR3 DNA reads TGTGCCAGCAGCGTAGCTCCGGCAGTCCAAGAGACCCAGTACTTC. Protein: CASSVAPAVQETQYF.

CDR3 region: CASSPTLGLEQYV. In nucleotides, the CDR3 is TGTGCCAGCAGTCCAACCTTGGGTTTGGAGCAGTACGTC. The rearrangement links TRBV27 to TRBJ2-7; D uncertain. Germline V gene lookup returns CDR1 MNHEY and CDR2 SMNVEV (reference sequence). CDR3 length: 13 amino acids. V lost 5 bases, J lost 7 bases, and 15 bases lay in between.

The chain has TRBV9 and TRBJ2-2; D possibly corresponds to TRBD1 (6 bases). V was shortened by 4 bases and J by 5 bases, with 15 bases between the two germline ends. The germline gives CDR1 SGDLS, CDR2 YYNGEE. This CDR3 comprises 15 residues. The CDR3 loop reads CASSMRAGETGELFF. The DNA for the CDR3 is TGTGCCAGCAGCATGCGGGCAGGGGAAACCGGGGAGCTGTTTTTT.

The CDR3 coding sequence is TGTGCCAGCAGCTCCCGGACAGGGCGGACTGAAGCTTTCTTT. It encodes CASSSRTGRTEAFF. The chain uses TRBV11-2 and TRBJ1-1; 8 nucleotides line up with TRBD1. Germline CDR1 is SGHAT and CDR2 is FQNNGV. J was trimmed by 5 bases and V by 4 bases; bases with no gene match: 6. The CDR3 consists of 14 residues.

The V gene is TRBV10-3, the J gene TRBJ2-5; TRBD1 matches 8 bases. The CDR3 runs to 14 residues. V was pared by 7 bases and J by 4 bases, with 8 bases of the junction left unmatched. Per germline, CDR1 ENHRY and CDR2 SYGVKD. The CDR3 reads CAIKGTGGGETQYF. DNA for the CDR3: TGTGCCATCAAGGGGACAGGAGGGGGAGAGACCCAGTACTTC.

Only a few counts were recorded for this clone. The rearrangement links TRBV6-5 to TRBJ1-2; TRBD1 aligns across 7 bases. Trimming cost V 6 bases and J 3 bases; bases outside gene matches: 4. CDR3 length equals 13 residues. Germline CDR1 reads MNHEY; CDR2 reads SVGAGI. The CDR3 region is CASSQGEHYGYTF. For the CDR3, the DNA is TGTGCCAGCAGCCAGGGGGAGCACTATGGCTACACCTTC.

This chain joins TRBV4-3 and TRBJ2-4; 8 bases line up with TRBD2. V was pared by 0 bases and J by 6 bases, with 1 base of the junction left unmatched. CDR1 is LGHNA and CDR2 is YSLEER in the germline V gene. This CDR3 has 14 amino acids. The CDR3 nucleotides read TGCGCCAGCAGCCAAGATACTAGCGGAAACATTCAGTACTTC. Amino acids: CASSQDTSGNIQYF.

This chain joins TRBV6-1 and TRBJ2-7; no clear D gene. The CDR3 consists of 13 residues. Trimming pared 1 base from V and 4 bases from J, leaving 8 bases between. Germline-derived CDR1 and CDR2 are MNHNS and SASEGT. CDR3 protein: CASSEEVFYEQYF. Written as DNA, the CDR3 is TGTGCCAGCAGTGAAGAAGTTTTTTACGAGCAGTACTTC.

This sequence joins TRBV5-1 and TRBJ2-7; 11 nucleotides line up with TRBD2. CDR1 is SGHRS, CDR2 YFSETQ, per germline. The length of the CDR3 is 16 residues. The ends lost 5 bases at V and 0 bases at J; junction bases unmatched: 7. CDR3 region: CASRLTGTSGSYEQYF. Written as DNA, the CDR3 is TGCGCCAGCAGACTGACCGGGACTAGCGGCTCCTACGAGCAGTACTTC.

This clone was seen just once. V usage is TRBV19 and J usage is TRBJ1-6, with TRBD1 identical over 10 bases. CDR1 is LNHDA and CDR2 is SQIVND in the germline V gene (reference sequence). Trimming took 5 bases from V and 7 from J; bases not matched to a gene: 2. This CDR3 has 14 residues. The CDR3 DNA reads as TGTGCCAGTAGTCCGGGACAGGGGAATTCACCCCTCCACTTT. Translated: CASSPGQGNSPLHF.

The chain combines TRBV19 with TRBJ2-5; perhaps TRBD2 as D (6 bases). The CDR3 extends over 15 amino acids. CDR1 is LNHDA, CDR2 SQIVND, per germline (reference sequence). The V end was cut by 3 bases, the J end by 1 base, with 12 bases between. The CDR3 nucleotides read TGTGCCAGTAGTATTGGGAGGAAGTTCCAAGAGACCCAGTACTTC. This gives the protein CASSIGRKFQETQYF.

This chain uses TRBV19 with TRBJ2-6, with 13 bases lining up with TRBD2. The CDR3 totals 19 residues. After removal of 7 bases from V and 2 bases from J, the junction contained 11 bases not matched to a gene. CDR1 is LNHDA and CDR2 is SQIVND in the germline V gene (reference sequence). CDR3 DNA sequence: TGTGCCAGTAAACGGACTAGCGGGAGAGGAGCCCCTGGGGCCAACGTCCTGACTTTC. This encodes CASKRTSGRGAPGANVLTF.

The chain carries TRBV18 and TRBJ1-2; D uncertain. The CDR3 has 15 residues. V was cut by 0 bases and J by 4 bases, with 12 bases left in between. CDR1 and CDR2 (germline): KGHSH, LQKENI. The CDR3 protein is CASSPPSGNRYGYTF. CDR3 DNA sequence: TGTGCCAGCTCACCACCGTCGGGGAATCGCTATGGCTACACCTTC.

The genes are TRBV5-4 and TRBJ2-1; weak D call: TRBD1 (6 bases). The CDR3 has 14 residues. Germline CDR1 SGHNT, CDR2 YYREEE (reference sequence). Trimming removed 5 bases at V and 8 bases at J, with 17 bases between. The DNA of the CDR3 is TGTGCCAGCAGTTTCAGAGACAGGAGCGATGAGCAGTTCTTC. Translated, it gives CASSFRDRSDEQFF.

V is TRBV18 and J is TRBJ2-5; D is undetermined. Germline V gene sequence: CDR1 KGHSH, CDR2 LQKENI. The V and J ends lost 1 base and 0 bases respectively, with 12 bases between them. This CDR3 is built from 16 residues. CDR3 amino acids: CASSPRGQIYQETQYF. DNA of the CDR3: TGTGCCAGCTCACCACGTGGGCAGATCTACCAAGAGACCCAGTACTTC. Full variable domain (rest looked up from reference TRBV18 and TRBJ2-5): NAGVMQNPRHLVRRRGQEARLRCSPMKGHSHVYWYRQLPEEGLKFMVYLQKENIIDESGMPKERFSAEFPKEGPSILRIQQVVRGDSAAYFCASSPRGQIYQETQYFGPGTRLLVL.

This clone was recorded only once. The rearrangement links TRBV9 to TRBJ2-5; D unclear. Germline assignment: CDR1 SGDLS and CDR2 YYNGEE. The CDR3 spans 15 residues. V was trimmed by 4 bases and J by 5 bases, leaving 18 bases between them. As DNA, the CDR3 is TGTGCCAGCAGCACGAATGAATTGCCCGCGGAGACCCAGTACTTC. Its protein is CASSTNELPAETQYF.

The CDR3 region is CASSAGTSGGENTGELFF. The CDR3, as DNA: TGTGCCAGTAGTGCCGGGACTAGCGGGGGGGAGAACACCGGGGAGCTGTTTTTT. V gene TRBV19 combines with J gene TRBJ2-2, with 16 bases identical to TRBD2. The germline V gene has CDR1 LNHDA and CDR2 SQIVND (reference sequence). The CDR3 has 18 residues. Germline trimming cut 5 bases from V and 1 base from J; bases unmatched to any gene: 4.

The chain combines TRBV4-3 with TRBJ1-1; the D gene is possibly TRBD1 (5 bases). Trimming removed 2 bases at V and 4 bases at J, with 17 bases between. The CDR3 extends over 16 amino acids. CDR1 and CDR2 from the germline V gene are LGHNA and YSLEER. CDR3 protein: CASSQSGGGWGTEAFF. In DNA form, the CDR3 reads TGCGCCAGCAGCCAATCTGGGGGGGGTTGGGGCACTGAAGCTTTCTTT.

The chain uses TRBV5-5 and TRBJ2-7, with D perhaps matching TRBD2 (6 bases). Germline CDR1 reads SGHKS; CDR2 reads YYEKEE (reference sequence). The CDR3 extends over 15 amino acids. The germline V and J ends were trimmed by 3 bases and 0 bases, with 13 bases remaining between them. CDR3 loop: CASSSPLARSYEQYF. As DNA, the CDR3 is TGTGCCAGCAGCTCACCCCTAGCGCGCTCCTACGAGCAGTACTTC.

This chain joins TRBV7-6 and TRBJ1-1; D ambiguous. The CDR3 covers 15 residues. Trimming stripped 5 bases from V and 2 bases from J, with 15 bases between. Germline CDR1 and CDR2: SGHVS and FNYEAQ. CDR3 loop: CASSPTAGGNTEAFF. CDR3 DNA sequence: TGTGCCAGCAGCCCCACCGCTGGCGGAAACACTGAAGCTTTCTTT.

The gene calls are TRBV28 and TRBJ1-1, with a weak D call TRBD1 (6 bases). The germline CDR1 and CDR2 sequences are MDHEN and SYDVKM. The CDR3 has 14 residues. Trimming removed 5 bases from V and 2 bases from J, with 12 bases in between. The CDR3 region is CASSRTGGNTEAFF. CDR3 bases: TGTGCCAGCAGTCGGACCGGGGGCAACACTGAAGCTTTCTTT.

The rearrangement links TRBV3-1 (or the pseudogene TRBV3-2) to TRBJ2-3; TRBD2 agrees at 10 bases. This CDR3 contains 15 residues. The germline CDR1 and CDR2 sequences are LGHDT and YNNKEL (reference sequence). V lost 5 bases and J lost 7; bases outside the gene matches: 9. The CDR3 DNA sequence: TGTGCCAGCAGCGATAGCGGGGGGTCCCATAATACGCAGTATTTT. Amino acid sequence: CASSDSGGSHNTQYF.

This clone was seen just once. V gene TRBV7-3 combines with J gene TRBJ2-5; D gene uncertain. V shed 4 bases and J shed 5 bases, with 17 bases lying between them. This CDR3 has 15 amino acids. Germline loops: CDR1 SGHTA, CDR2 FQGTGA. CDR3 region: CASSSSPNLGETQYF. In DNA, the CDR3 is TGTGCCAGCAGCTCCTCCCCCAACTTGGGGGAGACCCAGTACTTC.

This chain connects TRBV3-1 (or the pseudogene TRBV3-2) to TRBJ1-5; 7 bases fit TRBD1. The CDR3 contains 14 residues. The ends lost 5 bases at V and 6 bases at J; junction bases unmatched: 7. Germline-derived CDR1 and CDR2 are LGHDT and YNNKEL (reference sequence). The CDR3 spells CASSLEGAGQPQHF. CDR3 nucleotide sequence: TGTGCCAGCAGCTTGGAGGGGGCAGGTCAGCCCCAGCATTTT.

The chain uses TRBV28 and TRBJ2-2; TRBD2 matches 8 bases. The CDR3 consists of 16 residues. Per germline, CDR1 MDHEN and CDR2 SYDVKM. V lost 6 bases to trimming and J lost 0 bases; unmatched junction nucleotides: 6. CDR3 DNA sequence: TGTGCCAGCAGCCCCGCCGGGAGGGCGAACACCGGGGAGCTGTTTTTT. Translation: CASSPAGRANTGELFF.

The chain employs TRBV5-1 and TRBJ2-1; a weak D match, TRBD2 (6 bases). CDR1 SGHRS and CDR2 YFSETQ come from the germline V gene. V lost 4 bases, J lost 4 bases, and 12 bases lay in between. CDR3 size: 14 residues. CDR3 in amino acids: CASSVAGPYNEQFF. The CDR3 DNA is TGCGCCAGCAGCGTTGCGGGGCCTTACAATGAGCAGTTCTTC.

The chain links TRBV5-6 to TRBJ2-7, with TRBD1 identical over 7 bases. CDR3 length equals 15 residues. Trimming removed 2 bases from V and 1 base from J; junction bases left unmatched: 6. CDR1 and CDR2 from the germline V gene are SGHDT and YYEEEE. DNA for the CDR3: TGTGCCAGCAGCTTAAACAGGGGTTCGTCCTACGAGCAGTACTTC. This gives the protein CASSLNRGSSYEQYF.